This entry lists 22 T cell receptor beta chains sequenced from one sample in a study of patients and donors after allogeneic stem cell transplantation. Via MiXCR, TCRdb re-called the RT-PCR reads, giving one row per CDR3 protein. The table shows 920,000 or so distinct CDR3 sequences, with about a sixth occurring only once. Material: blood, either unsorted or a sorted T cell fraction (not recorded which). The receptors stem from a human donor who was either an allogeneic HSCT recipient or a stem cell or donor lymphocyte infusion donor (not recorded which). It is not recorded whose cells these are; they may come from a transplant donor.

This clonotype appeared a few times. The V gene is TRBV10-3, the J gene TRBJ2-7, with 8 bases aligning to TRBD2. From germline, CDR1 is ENHRY and CDR2 SYGVKD. This CDR3 comprises 16 residues. J lost 5 bases, V lost 4 bases, and 13 bases had no gene match. CDR3 bases: TGTGCCATCAGTGGAGGGCGGCGGGAGGCCGGGGACGAGCAGTACTTC. This gives the protein CAISGGRREAGDEQYF.

This clonotype was found a few times. The V call is TRBV28, the J call TRBJ1-2, with D perhaps matching TRBD1 (5 bases). Germline V gene sequence: CDR1 MDHEN, CDR2 SYDVKM. This CDR3 comprises 11 residues. V shed 8 bases and J shed 8 bases, with 12 bases lying between them. DNA for the CDR3: TGTGCCAGCGCGGAGGGGAACGGCTACACCTTC. Translated: CASAEGNGYTF.

This CDR3 is CASSQNAGPKDTQYF. As DNA, the CDR3 is TGCGCCAGCAGCCAAAATGCCGGCCCCAAGGATACGCAGTATTTT. V and J are TRBV4-3 and TRBJ2-3; D uncertain. Germline V gene data show CDR1 as LGHNA and CDR2 as YSLEER. Trimming stripped 2 bases from V and 6 bases from J, with 15 bases between. The CDR3 covers 15 residues.

In this sample, this clonotype turned up a few times. The CDR3 reads CASSLAASGRSYNEQFF. The CDR3 DNA follows: TGTGCCAGCAGCTTAGCGGCTAGCGGACGAAGTTACAATGAGCAGTTCTTC. This chain joins TRBV7-9 and TRBJ2-1; TRBD2 aligns across 7 bases. The CDR3 runs to 17 residues. Per the germline V gene, CDR1 is SEHNR and CDR2 is FQNEAQ (reference sequence). The ends lost 0 bases at V and 4 bases at J; junction bases unmatched: 9.

This chain uses TRBV5-1 with TRBJ2-5, with D uncertain. This CDR3 contains 17 residues. The germline V gene has CDR1 SGHRS and CDR2 YFSETQ. With 3 bases removed from V and 5 bases from J, the gap between germline ends came to 23 bases. The DNA for the CDR3 is TGCGCCAGCAGCTCCCACCGAGCGACTGGAGCCCCGGAGACCCAGTACTTC. Protein sequence: CASSSHRATGAPETQYF. Looking up the rest from reference TRBV5-1 and TRBJ2-5 gives the full variable domain: KAGVTQTPRYLIKTRGQQVTLSCSPISGHRSVSWYQQTPGQGLQFLFEYFSETQRNKGNFPGRFSGRQFSNSRSEMNVSTLELGDSALYLCASSSHRATGAPETQYFGPGTRLLVL.

The sample holds a few counts of this clonotype. The chain links TRBV6-1 to TRBJ1-4; 7 bases align to TRBD1. The V gene end was trimmed by 4 bases and the J gene end by 9 bases; junction bases not matched to a gene: 5. Germline V CDR1 and CDR2: MNHNS, SASEGT. The CDR3 runs to 13 residues. CDR3 sequence reads: CASSAKTGQKLFF. The CDR3 DNA reads TGTGCCAGCAGTGCCAAGACAGGGCAAAAACTGTTTTTT.

This clonotype was seen a few times. V and J are TRBV27 and TRBJ1-6; 8 positions match TRBD1. This CDR3 has 14 amino acids. Germline CDR1 MNHEY, CDR2 SMNVEV (reference sequence). V lost 6 bases, J lost 8 bases, and 6 bases stayed unmatched. CDR3 nucleotide sequence: TGTGCCAGCAGCCCGACAGGGGACTATTCACCCCTCCACTTT. It translates to CASSPTGDYSPLHF.

This clonotype was picked up many times. The rearrangement joins TRBV5-1 to TRBJ1-1; D is unresolved. V was cut by 4 bases and J by 4 bases, with 11 bases left in between. The CDR3 is 13 amino acids. Germline-derived CDR1 and CDR2 are SGHRS and YFSETQ. The CDR3 DNA is TGCGCCAGCAGCGTCGACCCGGCCACTGAAGCTTTCTTT. This codes for CASSVDPATEAFF.

This clonotype has more than one count but fewer than ten. The chain employs TRBV7-3 and TRBJ2-3; D is undetermined. CDR1 SGHTA and CDR2 FQGTGA come from the germline V gene. Trimming removed 5 bases from V and 2 bases from J, with 17 bases in between. The CDR3 is 16 residues long. CDR3: CASSAISTSSTDTQYF. The DNA for the CDR3 is TGTGCCAGCAGCGCTATATCGACCTCCTCCACAGATACGCAGTATTTT.

V is TRBV12-3 or TRBV12-4 and J is TRBJ2-1; 10 nucleotides align to TRBD1. Germline trimming cut 7 bases from V and 10 bases from J; bases unmatched to any gene: 10. This CDR3 spans 14 amino acids. DNA for the CDR3: TGTGCCAGCAATCTTCCGACAGGGGGCCGGGAGCAGTTCTTC. Its protein product is CASNLPTGGREQFF.

This clonotype was detected a few times. The chain carries TRBV4-2 and TRBJ1-1; perhaps TRBD1 as D (5 bases). V lost 0 bases, J lost 10 bases, and 15 bases lay in between. The CDR3 runs to 14 residues. The V gene's germline CDR1 is LGHNA and CDR2 YNFKEQ. CDR3 sequence (DNA): TGTGCCAGCAGCCAAGATAAGTGGGGGAGCGTAGCTTTCTTT. This sequence encodes CASSQDKWGSVAFF.

This clonotype occurred a few times. The chain joins TRBV24-1 to TRBJ2-3, with 9 bases identical to TRBD2. V shed 5 bases, J shed 5 bases, and the junction held 7 bases outside the gene matches. The germline gives CDR1 KGHDR, CDR2 SFDVKD. The CDR3 length is 15 residues. CDR3 amino acids: CATSGASGKGDTQYF. As DNA, the CDR3 is TGTGCCACCAGTGGAGCTAGCGGGAAAGGAGATACGCAGTATTTT.

The chain couples TRBV25-1 to TRBJ1-2, with D hard to call. V lost 8 bases to trimming and J lost 7 bases, with 17 bases between them. The CDR3 spans 13 residues. The V gene's germline CDR1 is MGHDK and CDR2 SYGVNS. The CDR3: CASQPPGDPGYTF. DNA for the CDR3: TGTGCCAGCCAACCCCCCGGGGATCCTGGCTACACCTTC.

This clonotype has more than one count but fewer than ten. The chain joins TRBV12-3 or TRBV12-4 to TRBJ2-5, with TRBD2 matching over 11 bases. Losses at the gene ends were 4 bases for V and 5 bases for J; bases not matched to a gene: 9. This CDR3 has 16 residues. The CDR3 loop is CASSSSLAGGGETQYF. In DNA form, the CDR3 reads TGTGCCAGCAGTTCCAGTCTAGCGGGGGGCGGTGAGACCCAGTACTTC.

This clonotype occurred a few times. The genes are TRBV5-6 and TRBJ1-1, with D unresolved. Germline V lookup: CDR1 SGHDT, CDR2 YYEEEE. The CDR3 extends over 16 amino acids. Deletions cut 0 bases from V and 1 base from J, with 13 bases between. CDR3: CASSLAKYSQNTEAFF. The DNA for the CDR3 is TGTGCCAGCAGCTTGGCCAAGTATAGTCAGAACACTGAAGCTTTCTTT.

The table lists this clonotype with a few counts. The chain recombines TRBV29-1 with TRBJ2-7; 10 nucleotides line up with TRBD2. V lost 5 bases to trimming and J lost 7 bases; unmatched junction nucleotides: 8. CDR3 size: 13 residues. Germline V gives CDR1 SQVTM, CDR2 ANQGSEA. CDR3 in amino acids: CSVRTSGVGEQYF. Here the CDR3 DNA reads TGCAGCGTTAGGACTAGCGGCGTGGGTGAGCAGTACTTC.

The chain employs TRBV6-1 and TRBJ2-7; D is undetermined. The CDR3 loop spans 13 amino acids. V lost 8 bases and J lost 3, with 14 bases in between. Germline V gene sequence: CDR1 MNHNS, CDR2 SASEGT. CDR3 region: CASRAALDYEQYF. In DNA form, the CDR3 reads TGTGCCAGCCGCGCGGCGTTGGACTACGAGCAGTACTTC.

This clonotype was detected a few times. The rearrangement uses TRBV21-1 and TRBJ2-4; the tabulated D call, TRBD1, remains unverified against the DNA. TRBV21-1 is an annotated pseudogene. The CDR3 is 16 amino acids. The CDR3 protein is CAYTNEGRHPKNIQYF. CDR3 sequence (DNA): TGTGCCTACACCAACGAAGGGCGGCACCCCAAAAACATTCAGTACTTC.

The table lists this clonotype with a few counts. V usage is TRBV20-1 and J usage is TRBJ2-7; 11 positions agree with TRBD2. Germline CDR1 reads DFQATT; CDR2 reads SNEGSKA (reference sequence). Trimming took 3 bases from V and 3 from J; bases not matched to a gene: 4. The CDR3 consists of 14 residues. This CDR3 is CSASIAGGNYEQYF. CDR3 DNA sequence: TGCAGTGCTAGTATAGCGGGGGGGAACTACGAGCAGTACTTC.

This clonotype was seen many times. The rearrangement uses TRBV5-1 and TRBJ2-7; D perhaps matches TRBD1 (6 bases). The ends were cut back, 5 bases at V and 0 bases at J, with 9 bases in the middle. Germline CDR1 and CDR2: SGHRS and YFSETQ. CDR3 length: 13 amino acids. DNA of the CDR3: TGCGCCAGCAGGAGGACAGCCTCCTACGAGCAGTACTTC. It yields the protein CASRRTASYEQYF.

This clonotype has a handful of counts. The rearrangement uses TRBV20-1 and TRBJ2-7, with 10 bases lining up with TRBD2. The V gene end was trimmed by 0 bases and the J gene end by 1 base; junction bases not matched to a gene: 3. The CDR3 is 15 residues long. Germline CDR1 is DFQATT and CDR2 is SNEGSKA (reference sequence). The CDR3 region is CSARDSGGKSYEQYF. In DNA, the CDR3 is TGCAGTGCTAGAGATAGCGGGGGGAAATCCTACGAGCAGTACTTC.

The V call is TRBV9, the J call TRBJ1-4, with a weak D call TRBD1 (5 bases). There are 16 residues in the CDR3. The germline V and J ends were trimmed by 0 bases and 7 bases, with 16 bases remaining between them. The germline gives CDR1 SGDLS, CDR2 YYNGEE. CDR3 DNA sequence: TGTGCCAGCAGCGTAGGGATAGGGGTTGTCGGTGAAAAACTGTTTTTT. This sequence encodes CASSVGIGVVGEKLFF.